Described below is a single T cell receptor (beta chain) sequence and its context. This entry is derived from a study of blood T cell repertoires in COVID-19. Sequencing used immunoSEQ multiplex PCR; TCRdb keeps in-frame clones, though not all of them. Here the sample spans a few hundred thousand clones, approximately 90% being singletons. Per germline, CDR1 MNHEY and CDR2 SVGAGI. The CDR3 covers 13 residues. Trimming stripped 4 bases from V and 6 bases from J, with 7 bases between. The study recruited exposed participants who had met a COVID-19 case within 2 weeks before entry. The sequenced sample consisted of PBMCs or T cells enriched from blood (not recorded which). This clonotype was obtained from a woman aged 35 to 49 who had been exposed to COVID-19. The V and J genes are TRBV6-5 and TRBJ1-6; the D gene is possibly TRBD1 (6 bases). CDR3 in DNA: TGTGCCAGCAGTTTAGGGGGTAATTCACCCCTCCACTTT. Encoded protein: CASSLGGNSPLHF.